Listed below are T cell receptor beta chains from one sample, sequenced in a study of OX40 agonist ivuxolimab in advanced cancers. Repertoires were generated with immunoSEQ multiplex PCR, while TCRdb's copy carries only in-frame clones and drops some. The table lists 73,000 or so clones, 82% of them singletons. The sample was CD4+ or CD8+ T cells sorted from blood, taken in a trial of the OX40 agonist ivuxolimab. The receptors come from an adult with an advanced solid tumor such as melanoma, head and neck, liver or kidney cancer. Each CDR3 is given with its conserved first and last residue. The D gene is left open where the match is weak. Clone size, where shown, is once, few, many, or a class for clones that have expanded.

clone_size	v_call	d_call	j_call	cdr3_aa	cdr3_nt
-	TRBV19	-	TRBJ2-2	CASSIPQKATGELFF	TGTGCCAGTAGCATCCCCCAAAAGGCCACCGGGGAGCTGTTTTTT
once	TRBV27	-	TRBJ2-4	CASSLGTGPLKNIQYF	TGTGCCAGCAGTTTAGGAACAGGGCCCCTCAAAAACATTCAGTACTTC
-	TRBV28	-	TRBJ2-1	CASSPRGSRPYNEQFF	TGTGCCAGCAGTCCCCGAGGGTCCAGGCCCTACAATGAGCAGTTCTTC
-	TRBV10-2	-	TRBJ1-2	CASRDSLHTVYGYTF	TGCGCCAGCAGAGACAGCCTTCACACCGTCTATGGCTACACCTTC
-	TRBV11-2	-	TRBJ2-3	CASSLGVGVEDTQYF	TGTGCCAGCAGCTTAGGCGTGGGAGTAGAGGATACGCAGTATTTT
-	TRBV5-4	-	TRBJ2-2	CASSLKQGRTGELFF	TGTGCCAGCAGCTTGAAGCAGGGAAGGACCGGGGAGCTGTTTTTT
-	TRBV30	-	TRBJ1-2	CAATGPTYGYTF	TGTGCCGCCACGGGACCGACCTATGGCTACACCTTC
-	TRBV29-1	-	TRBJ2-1	CSVSRGVNEQFF	TGCAGCGTTTCTAGGGGGGTGAATGAGCAGTTCTTC
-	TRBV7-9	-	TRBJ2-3	CASSPRGRGSHTDTQYF	TGTGCCAGCAGTCCAAGAGGGAGGGGGTCTCATACAGATACGCAGTATTTT
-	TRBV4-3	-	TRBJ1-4	CASSQADRDEKLFF	TGCGCCAGCAGCCAAGCCGATCGGGATGAAAAACTGTTTTTT
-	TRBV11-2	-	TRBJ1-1	CASSFFTAEAFF	TGTGCCAGCAGCTTTTTTACCGCGGAAGCTTTCTTT
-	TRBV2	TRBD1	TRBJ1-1	CASSGQGAFTEAFF	TGTGCCAGCAGTGGCCAGGGGGCTTTTACTGAAGCTTTCTTT
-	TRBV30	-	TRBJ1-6	CAWKQGYSPLHF	TGTGCCTGGAAACAGGGCTACTCACCCCTCCACTTT
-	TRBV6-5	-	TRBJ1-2	CASSYDRTNYGYTF	TGTGCCAGCAGTTATGACAGGACAAACTATGGCTACACCTTC
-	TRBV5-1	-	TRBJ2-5	CASSFLTGQETQYF	TGCGCCAGCAGCTTTTTAACAGGGCAAGAGACCCAGTACTTC
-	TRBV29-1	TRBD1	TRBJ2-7	CSVEGAPGQGNEQYF	TGCAGCGTTGAAGGGGCCCCGGGACAGGGGAACGAGCAGTACTTC
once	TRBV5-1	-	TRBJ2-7	CASSLAGGNYEQYF	TGCGCCAGCAGCTTGGCCGGGGGTAACTACGAGCAGTACTTC
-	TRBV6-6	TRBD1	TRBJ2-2	CASSMTGSMGELFF	TGTGCCAGCAGTATGACAGGGTCAATGGGGGAGCTGTTTTTT
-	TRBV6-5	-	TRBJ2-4	CASSYTFSQNIQYF	TGTGCCAGCAGTTACACCTTCAGCCAAAACATTCAGTACTTC
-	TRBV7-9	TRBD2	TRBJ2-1	CASSKARAGEFSYNEQFF	TGTGCCAGCAGTAAAGCGCGCGCGGGAGAGTTCTCGTACAATGAGCAGTTCTTC
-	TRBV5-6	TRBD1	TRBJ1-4	CASSFSPGQETEKLFF	TGTGCCAGCAGCTTTTCTCCGGGACAGGAGACTGAAAAACTGTTTTTT
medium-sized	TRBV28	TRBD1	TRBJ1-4	CASSSPGQGVTNEKLFF	TGTGCCAGCAGTTCTCCGGGACAGGGGGTTACTAATGAAAAACTGTTTTTT
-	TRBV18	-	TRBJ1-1	CASSPRGGGNTEAFF	TGTGCCAGCTCACCTCGGGGTGGGGGGAACACTGAAGCTTTCTTT
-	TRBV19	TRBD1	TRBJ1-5	CASSPRAGQGQPQHF	TGTGCCAGTAGTCCGCGTGCGGGACAGGGTCAGCCCCAGCATTTT
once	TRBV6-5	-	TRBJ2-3	CASSFSGQTNTDTQYF	TGTGCCAGCAGTTTTTCCGGACAGACGAACACAGATACGCAGTATTTT
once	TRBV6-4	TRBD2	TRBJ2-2	CASKAGNTGELFF	TGTGCCAGCAAAGCGGGAAACACCGGGGAGCTGTTTTTT
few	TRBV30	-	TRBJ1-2	CAWSPFRGYGYTF	TGTGCCTGGAGTCCTTTTCGGGGTTACGGTTACACCTTC
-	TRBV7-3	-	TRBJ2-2	CASRTTRDTGELFF	TGTGCCAGCAGGACTACCCGGGACACCGGGGAGCTGTTTTTT
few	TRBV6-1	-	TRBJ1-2	CASKWQGTSGGYTF	TGTGCCAGCAAATGGCAGGGGACCTCCGGTGGCTACACCTTC
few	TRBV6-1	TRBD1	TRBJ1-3	CASNSDRVGNTIYF	TGTGCCAGCAACTCCGACAGGGTGGGAAACACCATATATTTT
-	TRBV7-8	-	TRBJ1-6	CASSPTSANSPLHF	TGTGCCAGCAGCCCAACATCAGCTAATTCACCCCTCCACTTT
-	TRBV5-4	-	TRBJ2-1	CASSLAGRDEQFF	TGTGCCAGCAGCTTGGCCGGAAGGGATGAGCAGTTCTTC
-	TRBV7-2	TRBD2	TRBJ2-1	CASSSTSGLYNEQFF	TGTGCCAGCAGCTCAACTAGCGGTCTCTACAATGAGCAGTTCTTC
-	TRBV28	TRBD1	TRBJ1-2	CASTKRGTVRGYTF	TGTGCCAGCACGAAACGCGGGACAGTCAGGGGCTACACCTTC
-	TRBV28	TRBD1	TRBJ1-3	CASSVQGRYTIYF	TGTGCCAGCAGTGTACAGGGGAGATACACCATATATTTT
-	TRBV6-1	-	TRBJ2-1	CASGWGPTYNEQFF	TGTGCCAGCGGGTGGGGGCCAACCTACAATGAGCAGTTCTTC
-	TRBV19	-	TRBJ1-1	CASSSQGNTEAFF	TGTGCCAGTAGTAGCCAGGGAAACACTGAAGCTTTCTTT
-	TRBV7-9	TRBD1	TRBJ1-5	CASSLGQGAGVGNQPQHF	TGTGCCAGCAGCTTAGGGCAGGGGGCCGGGGTTGGCAATCAGCCCCAGCATTTT
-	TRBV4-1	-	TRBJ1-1	CASSQDPNRILMNTEAFF	TGCGCCAGCAGCCAAGACCCTAACCGGATCCTAATGAACACTGAAGCTTTCTTT
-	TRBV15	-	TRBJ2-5	CATSRDQVGTGRETQYF	TGTGCCACCAGCAGAGATCAGGTGGGGACTGGACGAGAGACCCAGTACTTC
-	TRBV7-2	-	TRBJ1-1	CASSSFGDRGAFF	TGTGCCAGCAGCTCATTCGGGGATCGGGGAGCTTTCTTT
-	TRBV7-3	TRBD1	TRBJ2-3	CASSLEQGAGDTQYF	TGTGCCAGCAGCTTAGAACAGGGGGCGGGAGATACGCAGTATTTT
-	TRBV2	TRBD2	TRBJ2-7	CASRLAGTYEQYF	TGTGCCAGCAGGCTAGCGGGAACCTACGAGCAGTACTTC
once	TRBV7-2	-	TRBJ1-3	CASSPHRVGGGNTIYF	TGTGCCAGCAGCCCCCACCGTGTAGGGGGTGGAAACACCATATATTTT